Below, 29 T cell receptor beta chains from the same sample are listed, as sequenced in a study of neurological immune-mediated disorders. Time point denoted: longitudinal time-point 2. TCRdb analysed the 5' RACE reads with MiXCR anew, one entry per CDR3 protein. The sample lists roughly 98,000 distinct CDR3 sequences, roughly 13% occurring once. Sequencing was performed on PBMCs. Every receptor here comes from a female donor with HTLV-1-associated myelopathy (HAM/TSP).

This clonotype was found many times. V usage is TRBV20-1 and J usage is TRBJ2-3; D is undetermined. Per germline, CDR1 DFQATT and CDR2 SNEGSKA (reference sequence). The CDR3 has 11 amino acids. The ends were cut back, 5 bases at V and 5 bases at J, with 8 bases in the middle. The CDR3 here is CSAPWGDTQYF. Here the CDR3 DNA reads TGCAGTGCTCCCTGGGGAGATACGCAGTATTTT.

V and J are TRBV5-6 and TRBJ2-7, with D perhaps TRBD1 or TRBD2 (5 bases each). V shed 4 bases and J shed 11 bases, with 22 bases lying between them. Germline V lookup: CDR1 SGHDT, CDR2 YYEEEE. This CDR3 comprises 14 residues. CDR3 sequence: CASSLPGPRGEKYF. CDR3 coding DNA: TGTGCCAGCAGCCTACCGGGACCACGAGGTGAGAAGTACTTC.

This clonotype qualifies as medium-sized (0.01 to 0.1%). The J gene is TRBJ2-1, the V gene TRBV20-1, with 9 nucleotides matching TRBD2. The junction had 8 bases not matched to a gene; V was cut back by 4 bases and J by 4 bases. The CDR3 has 15 residues. Germline CDR1 and CDR2: DFQATT and SNEGSKA (reference sequence). CDR3 sequence (DNA): TGCAGTGCTACCCCGTCTAGCGGGGATTACAATGAGCAGTTCTTC. It yields the protein CSATPSSGDYNEQFF.

This clonotype appeared many times. This chain joins TRBV28 and TRBJ2-1, with a possible D match to TRBD1 (6 bases). Germline CDR1 and CDR2: MDHEN and SYDVKM. This CDR3 has 15 residues. The V gene lost 3 bases and the J gene lost 7 bases, with 16 bases spanning the gap. CDR3 sequence reads: CASSFLQGPPNEQFF. DNA for the CDR3: TGTGCCAGCAGTTTCCTCCAGGGGCCCCCAAATGAGCAGTTCTTC. The full variable domain, completed using reference TRBV28 and TRBJ2-1, is DVKVTQSSRYLVKRTGEKVFLECVQDMDHENMFWYRQDPGLGLRLIYFSYDVKMKEKGDIPEGYSVSREKKERFSLILESASTNQTSMYLCASSFLQGPPNEQFFGPGTRLTVL.

Points on this clonotype: This may stem from a read error, because a much larger clone lies one nucleotide away. The chain carries TRBV29-1 and TRBJ2-7; either TRBD1 or TRBD2 may supply D (5 bases each). The CDR3 consists of 13 residues. Germline CDR1 SQVTM, CDR2 ANQGSEA. V lost 6 bases and J lost 9, with 21 bases in between. CDR3 protein: CSVGPQRGEVQYF. For the CDR3, the DNA is TGCAGCGTCGGTCCTCAACGGGGCGAGGTGCAGTACTTC.

This clonotype was found many times. The V call is TRBV5-1, the J call TRBJ2-3, with D hard to call. The CDR3 is 12 residues long. The V end was cut by 1 base, the J end by 6 bases, with 6 bases between. Germline V CDR1 and CDR2: SGHRS, YFSETQ. The CDR3 DNA is TGCGCCAGCAGCTTGCCGGATGATACGCAGTATTTT. Protein sequence: CASSLPDDTQYF. Filled out from reference TRBV5-1 and TRBJ2-3, the complete variable domain reads KAGVTQTPRYLIKTRGQQVTLSCSPISGHRSVSWYQQTPGQGLQFLFEYFSETQRNKGNFPGRFSGRQFSNSRSEMNVSTLELGDSALYLCASSLPDDTQYFGPGTRLTVL.

This clonotype appeared many times. The rearrangement uses TRBV12-3 or TRBV12-4 and TRBJ2-1; 7 bases map to TRBD2. V shed 2 bases and J 10 bases; nucleotides not matched to a gene: 8. This CDR3 contains 14 residues. CDR3: CASSLLGGSREQFF. CDR3 coding DNA: TGTGCCAGCAGTTTACTCGGGGGGTCTAGGGAGCAGTTCTTC.

There are many counts of this clonotype. The CDR3 sequence: CVRTGKLNSPLHF. CDR3 nucleotides: TGTGTCCGGACAGGGAAACTTAATTCACCCCTCCACTTT. V and J are TRBV15 and TRBJ1-6, with TRBD1 matching over 8 bases. The germline gives CDR1 LNHNV, CDR2 YYDKDF (reference sequence). The CDR3 contains 13 residues.

This clonotype was recorded at least ten times. This CDR3 is CASSQDKSGGPTDTQYF. The CDR3 DNA follows: TGCGCCAGCAGCCAAGATAAAAGCGGGGGGCCCACAGATACGCAGTATTTT. The rearrangement joins TRBV4-1 to TRBJ2-3; 9 bases map to TRBD2. The CDR3 is made up of 17 amino acids. The V and J ends lost 0 bases and 2 bases, in that order; junction bases with no gene match: 6. Germline CDR1 reads MGHRA; CDR2 reads YSYEKL.

This clonotype came up many times. The chain links TRBV5-6 to TRBJ2-3; D is perhaps TRBD1 or TRBD2 (6 bases each). The CDR3 has 14 amino acids. V shed 6 bases and J shed 2 bases, with 13 bases lying between them. Germline CDR1 SGHDT, CDR2 YYEEEE. The CDR3 nucleotides are TGTGCCAGCACCGGGGGCGTCTTCACAGATACGCAGTATTTT. Amino acid sequence: CASTGGVFTDTQYF.

This clonotype appeared many times. The J gene is TRBJ2-7, the V gene TRBV5-1; 9 bases agree with TRBD1. V trimming: 3 bases; J trimming: 8 bases; junction bases outside the gene matches: 6. Germline V gene lookup returns CDR1 SGHRS and CDR2 YFSETQ. This CDR3 region has 13 residues. The CDR3 protein is CASSSGQGSKQYF. DNA of the CDR3: TGCGCCAGCAGCTCGGGACAGGGTTCTAAGCAGTACTTC.

This clonotype was seen repeatedly, ten times or more. The chain couples TRBV20-1 to TRBJ2-1, with 8 bases lining up with TRBD2. The CDR3 runs to 14 residues. Unmatched junction bases numbered 7, after V lost 3 bases and J lost 6 bases. CDR1 DFQATT and CDR2 SNEGSKA come from the germline V gene (reference sequence). The DNA for the CDR3 is TGCAGTGCTAGTGACAGCGGGGGACCCAATGAGCAGTTCTTC. As protein: CSASDSGGPNEQFF.

This clonotype has a handful of counts. The chain couples TRBV7-9 to TRBJ2-7, with D uncertain. The germline V gene encodes CDR1 SEHNR and CDR2 FQNEAQ (reference sequence). The CDR3 runs to 12 residues. Trimming stripped 5 bases from V and 6 bases from J, with 11 bases between. The CDR3 reads CASSHGSGEQYF. The CDR3 DNA follows: TGTGCCAGCAGCCACGGGTCGGGCGAGCAGTACTTC.

By sample fraction, this clonotype is medium-sized (0.01 to 0.1%). The chain carries TRBV5-1 and TRBJ2-1; possibly TRBD1 for D (6 bases). The CDR3 contains 15 residues. Germline CDR1 is SGHRS and CDR2 is YFSETQ. The V gene lost 0 bases and the J gene lost 0 bases, with 7 bases spanning the gap. CDR3 sequence reads: CASSLGQVSYNEQFF. The CDR3 DNA reads TGCGCCAGCAGCTTGGGACAGGTCTCCTACAATGAGCAGTTCTTC.

This clonotype came up many times. This chain uses TRBV7-2 with TRBJ2-7; no definite D call. Germline CDR1 reads SGHTA; CDR2 reads FQGNSA. With 6 bases removed from V and 0 bases from J, the gap between germline ends came to 6 bases. The CDR3 is 12 amino acids. Here the CDR3 DNA reads TGTGCCAGCAGTTTTTTCTCCTACGAGCAGTACTTC. Its protein product is CASSFFSYEQYF.

This clonotype was counted many times. This chain uses TRBV5-1 with TRBJ1-6; 7 positions match TRBD1. The CDR3 loop spans 14 amino acids. J gave up 6 bases and V 6 bases, and 6 bases lay outside the gene matches. Germline V CDR1 and CDR2: SGHRS, YFSETQ. The CDR3 nucleotides are TGCGCCAGCACCTGGGACAGACTTAATTCACCCCTCCACTTT. This gives the protein CASTWDRLNSPLHF.

This clonotype came up many times. The CDR3 sequence is CSAMGGTEFAYEQYF. CDR3 sequence (DNA): TGCAGTGCTATGGGGGGGACGGAATTCGCCTACGAGCAGTACTTC. J is TRBJ2-7 and V is TRBV20-1; 7 bases agree with TRBD2. There are 15 residues in the CDR3. Germline V gene data show CDR1 as DFQATT and CDR2 as SNEGSKA (reference sequence). V trimming: 4 bases; J trimming: 2 bases; junction bases outside the gene matches: 11.

This clonotype was seen many times. In DNA, the CDR3 is TGCAGTGCTAGCCCCGGGACAGGGTTGTCTGCGAATGAAAAACTGTTTTTT. Amino acids: CSASPGTGLSANEKLFF. This sequence joins TRBV20-1 and TRBJ1-4; 9 nucleotides line up with TRBD1. Germline values: CDR1 DFQATT, CDR2 SNEGSKA (reference sequence). This CDR3 region has 17 residues. V shed 3 bases, J shed 5 bases, and the junction held 13 bases outside the gene matches.

In this sample, this clonotype turned up many times. This sequence joins TRBV14 and TRBJ2-1, with D perhaps matching TRBD2 (5 bases). This CDR3 is built from 14 residues. V dropped 4 bases and J dropped 3 bases, with 10 bases sitting between them. The germline CDR1 and CDR2 sequences are SGHDN and FVKESK. This CDR3 reads CASSLGLIYNEQFF. The CDR3 region has the DNA TGTGCCAGCAGCCTAGGACTGATCTACAATGAGCAGTTCTTC.

This clonotype was found many times. J is TRBJ2-6 and V is TRBV12-3 or TRBV12-4, with D tentatively TRBD1 (5 bases). This CDR3 contains 15 residues. The V gene lost 7 bases and the J gene lost 2 bases, with 12 bases spanning the gap. Here the CDR3 DNA reads TGTGCCAGCAACCCACAGGTAGCTGGGGCCAACGTCCTGACTTTC. Residues: CASNPQVAGANVLTF.

This clonotype was recorded at least ten times. The V gene is TRBV3-1, the J gene TRBJ1-5; D ambiguous. The V end lost 3 bases, the J end lost 4 bases, and 7 bases lay between the germline ends. CDR3 length equals 13 residues. Looked up from germline, CDR1 is LGHDT and CDR2 is YNNKEL (reference sequence). The CDR3 reads CASSQGFNQPQHF. CDR3 coding DNA: TGTGCCAGCAGCCAGGGGTTTAATCAGCCCCAGCATTTT.

V usage is TRBV20-1 and J usage is TRBJ2-2; no clear D gene. Germline lookup yields CDR1 DFQATT and CDR2 SNEGSKA (reference sequence). The CDR3 covers 13 residues. With 1 base removed from V and 1 base from J, the gap between germline ends came to 4 bases. CDR3 in amino acids: CSARAENTGELFF. The CDR3, as DNA: TGCAGTGCTAGAGCTGAGAACACCGGGGAGCTGTTTTTT.

This clonotype has at least ten counts. The rearrangement joins TRBV5-1 to TRBJ2-2; D not certain. Germline lookup yields CDR1 SGHRS and CDR2 YFSETQ. V was shortened by 5 bases and J by 1 base, with 18 bases between the two germline ends. The CDR3 loop spans 17 amino acids. The CDR3 region is CASSFPWERQNTGELFF. In nucleotides, the CDR3 is TGCGCCAGCAGTTTCCCCTGGGAACGGCAGAACACCGGGGAGCTGTTTTTT. The entire variable domain, with the rest obtained from reference TRBV5-1 and TRBJ2-2, is as follows: KAGVTQTPRYLIKTRGQQVTLSCSPISGHRSVSWYQQTPGQGLQFLFEYFSETQRNKGNFPGRFSGRQFSNSRSEMNVSTLELGDSALYLCASSFPWERQNTGELFFGEGSRLTVL.

This clonotype was observed at least ten times. The chain joins TRBV6-1 to TRBJ2-3, with TRBD1 identical over 8 bases. The germline V gene encodes CDR1 MNHNS and CDR2 SASEGT. This CDR3 spans 14 amino acids. V shed 5 bases, J shed 1 base, and the junction held 2 bases outside the gene matches. The DNA for the CDR3 is TGTGCCAGCAGTACCAGGGGGCGCACAGATACGCAGTATTTT. Translated, it gives CASSTRGRTDTQYF.

Many counts were recorded for this clonotype. The V call is TRBV29-1, the J call TRBJ2-3; tentative D call: TRBD2 (5 bases). V lost 3 bases, J lost 0 bases, and 7 bases lay in between. Germline V gene lookup returns CDR1 SQVTM and CDR2 ANQGSEA. The CDR3 length is 13 residues. Here the CDR3 reads CSVDPGSTDTQYF. The DNA for the CDR3 is TGCAGCGTTGACCCGGGAAGCACAGATACGCAGTATTTT.

This clonotype has more than one count but fewer than ten. This chain connects TRBV29-1 to TRBJ1-2, with D unresolved. CDR1 and CDR2 from the germline V gene are SQVTM and ANQGSEA. The CDR3 has 14 amino acids. V was pared by 6 bases and J by 4 bases, with 18 bases between. CDR3 nucleotides: TGCAGCGTCCGCCCCCCGTCGGTCGCCTATGGCTACACCTTC. This sequence encodes CSVRPPSVAYGYTF.

The table lists this clonotype with many counts. This chain joins TRBV5-1 and TRBJ1-6; 8 positions agree with TRBD1. Germline V gives CDR1 SGHRS, CDR2 YFSETQ. V dropped 2 bases and J dropped 5; count of bases not matched to a gene: 3. The length of the CDR3 is 15 residues. In DNA form, the CDR3 reads TGCGCCAGCAGCTTCGACAGGGGAAATAATTCACCCCTCCACTTT. Translated: CASSFDRGNNSPLHF.

This clonotype was found a few times. CDR3 in amino acids: CASSLDLSGANVLTF. DNA of the CDR3: TGCGCCAGCAGCTTGGACTTGTCTGGGGCCAACGTCCTGACTTTC. The chain combines TRBV5-1 with TRBJ2-6; no clear D. The germline V gene encodes CDR1 SGHRS and CDR2 YFSETQ. This CDR3 has 15 residues. Deletions cut 0 bases from V and 1 base from J, with 5 bases between.

This clonotype was seen more than once but under ten times. In DNA, the CDR3 is TGTGCCACCAGTGATTTTCAGTCTAGAGCCTACAATGAGCAGTTCTTC. Translation gives CATSDFQSRAYNEQFF. The chain couples TRBV24-1 to TRBJ2-1; D remains ambiguous. This CDR3 comprises 16 residues. Germline CDR1 KGHDR, CDR2 SFDVKD. The V gene lost 1 base and the J gene lost 2 bases, with 11 bases spanning the gap.